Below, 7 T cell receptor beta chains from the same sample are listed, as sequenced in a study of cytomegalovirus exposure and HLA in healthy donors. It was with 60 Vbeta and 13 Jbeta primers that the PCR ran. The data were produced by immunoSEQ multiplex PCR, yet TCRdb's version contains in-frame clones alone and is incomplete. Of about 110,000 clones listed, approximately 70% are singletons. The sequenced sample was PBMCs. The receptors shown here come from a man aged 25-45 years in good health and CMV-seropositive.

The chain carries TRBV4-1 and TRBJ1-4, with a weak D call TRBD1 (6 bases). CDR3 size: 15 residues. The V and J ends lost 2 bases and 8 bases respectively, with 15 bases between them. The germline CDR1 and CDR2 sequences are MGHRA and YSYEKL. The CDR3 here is CASSQRDIGEEKLFF. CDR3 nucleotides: TGCGCCAGCAGCCAACGGGACATCGGAGAAGAAAAACTGTTTTTT.

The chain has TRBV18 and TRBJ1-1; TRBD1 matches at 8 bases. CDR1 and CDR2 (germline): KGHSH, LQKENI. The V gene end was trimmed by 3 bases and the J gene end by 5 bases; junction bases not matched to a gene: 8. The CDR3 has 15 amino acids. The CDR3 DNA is TGTGCCAGCTCACCTCAGGACAGGGTGAGGACTGAAGCTTTCTTT. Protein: CASSPQDRVRTEAFF.

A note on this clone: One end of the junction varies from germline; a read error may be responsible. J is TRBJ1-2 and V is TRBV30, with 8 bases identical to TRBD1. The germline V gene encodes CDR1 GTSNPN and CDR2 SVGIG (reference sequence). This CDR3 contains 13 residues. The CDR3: CAWSQGASYGYIF. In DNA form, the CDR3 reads TGTGCCTGGAGCCAGGGGGCGAGCTATGGCTACATCTTC.

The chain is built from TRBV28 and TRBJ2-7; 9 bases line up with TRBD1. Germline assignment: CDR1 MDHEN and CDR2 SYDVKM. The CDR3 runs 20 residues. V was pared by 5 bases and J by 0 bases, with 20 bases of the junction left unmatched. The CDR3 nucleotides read TGTGCCAGCAGTCAAACTCCCACTCGCGGGACAGGGCGGAACTCCTACGAGCAGTACGTC. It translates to CASSQTPTRGTGRNSYEQYV.

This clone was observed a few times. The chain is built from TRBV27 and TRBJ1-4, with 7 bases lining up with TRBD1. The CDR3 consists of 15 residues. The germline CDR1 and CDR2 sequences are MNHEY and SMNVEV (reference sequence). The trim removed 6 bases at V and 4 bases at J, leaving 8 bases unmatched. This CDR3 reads CASRVPGQFNEKLFF. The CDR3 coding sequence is TGTGCCAGCAGGGTCCCGGGACAGTTTAATGAAAAACTGTTTTTT. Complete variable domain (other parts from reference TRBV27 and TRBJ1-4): EAQVTQNPRYLITVTGKKLTVTCSQNMNHEYMSWYRQDPGLGLRQIYYSMNVEVTDKGDVPEGYKVSRKEKRNFPLILESPSPNQTSLYFCASRVPGQFNEKLFFGSGTQLSVL.

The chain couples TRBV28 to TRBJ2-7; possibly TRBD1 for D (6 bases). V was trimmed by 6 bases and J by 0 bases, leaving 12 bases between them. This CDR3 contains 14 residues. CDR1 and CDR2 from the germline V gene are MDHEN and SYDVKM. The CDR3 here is CASSSPGASYEQYV. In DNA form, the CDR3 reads TGTGCCAGCAGCTCCCCAGGGGCCTCCTACGAGCAGTACGTC.

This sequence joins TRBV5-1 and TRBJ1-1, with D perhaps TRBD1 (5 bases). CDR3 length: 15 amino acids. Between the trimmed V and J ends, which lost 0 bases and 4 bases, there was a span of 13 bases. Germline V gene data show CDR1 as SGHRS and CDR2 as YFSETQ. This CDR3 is CASSLARDPGTEAFF. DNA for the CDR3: TGCGCCAGCAGCTTGGCCAGGGATCCGGGCACTGAAGCTTTCTTT.